This T cell receptor (beta chain) was found in a study of T cell changes during pregnancy in multiple sclerosis. Generated by immunoSEQ multiplex PCR, the TCRdb table keeps only in-frame clones and is missing some. The sample gives tens of thousands of clones, around 94% of which show up once; just over 2% is in the top ten. The CDR3 has 13 residues. Germline-derived CDR1 and CDR2 are PRHDT and FYEKMQ (reference sequence). V shed 5 bases and J shed 5 bases, with 13 bases lying between them. Sequences were derived from peripheral blood, sampled after pregnancy. The V and J genes are TRBV13 and TRBJ2-7, with a possible D match to TRBD2 (5 bases). This TCR was recovered from a female donor with multiple sclerosis, enrolled in a pregnancy study. In DNA form, the CDR3 reads TGTGCCAGCAGCCCGGGCCGGGGAGACGAGCAGTACTTC. Protein: CASSPGRGDEQYF.